This T cell receptor beta chain was captured by sequencing in a study of tumor and adjacent non-tumor tissue in lung cancer. Study in general: The cohort had roughly 11 adenocarcinoma, a couple of squamous cell and 1 small cell patients. On average, productive TCRbeta reads reached about 4.4 million per sample.

Study-wide findings and caveats: TCR diversity was significantly greater in tumor than normal lung tissue.

A modified ARM-PCR protocol with three rounds of nested PCR amplified TCRbeta. TCRdb reprocessed the multiplex PCR reads with MiXCR, giving one entry per CDR3 protein. The table records tens of thousands of distinct CDR3 sequences, more than 55% of them present only once. RNA was extracted from bulk tissue without any cell sorting. The normal lung tissue was taken more than 3 cm from the tumor edge. The CDR3 length is 14 residues. The germline V gene has CDR1 DFQATT and CDR2 SNEGSKA (reference sequence). Trimming removed 0 bases at V and 6 bases at J, with 15 bases between. A remark on this clonotype: Antigen: not known. This may come from a read error, since a much larger clone is one base off. The conserved phenylalanine or tryptophan normally closing the CDR3 is absent here, so this likely arose from a read error.

The origin of this receptor is a woman between 65 and 79 years old with non-small cell lung cancer. V and J are TRBV20-1 and TRBJ2-7; tentatively, D is TRBD2 (6 bases). Sequenced material: distant non-tumor lung tissue. The CDR3 spells CSARDIGTGVEQYS. The CDR3 DNA reads TGCAGTGCTAGAGATATCGGGACGGGAGTCGAGCAGTACTCC.